This is a list of T cell receptor beta chains from one sample in a study of identical twins. TCRdb ran MiXCR on the 5' RACE reads and lists one entry per CDR3 protein. The sample contains 650,000 to 750,000 distinct CDR3 sequences, approximately 21% of which appear only once. These data were also reused for a study on T cells expressing NK-cell markers.

Input material: PBMCs. The source of these receptors is a woman between 18 and 29 years old in good health. Both conserved end residues are part of each CDR3. The order of the fields is J gene, V gene, clone size, D gene, CDR3 protein, CDR3 DNA. The D gene is left open where the match is weak. Not every row has a clone size; where given, it reads once, few, many or a size class.

>TRBJ2-7|TRBV27|few|.
CASSLKRSSYEQYF
TGTGCCAGCAGTTTAAAAAGGAGCTCCTACGAGCAGTACTTC
>TRBJ2-1|TRBV10-3|.|TRBD2
CAISPGTTYNEQFF
TGTGCCATCAGCCCCGGGACTACCTACAATGAGCAGTTCTTC
>TRBJ1-1|TRBV7-9|few|.
CASSLIGDTEAFF
TGTGCCAGCAGCTTAATAGGGGACACTGAAGCTTTCTTT
>TRBJ2-1|TRBV7-9|.|TRBD2
CASSYLGGSSYNEQFF
TGTGCCAGCAGTTACCTCGGGGGGAGCTCCTACAATGAGCAGTTCTTC
>TRBJ2-7|TRBV7-2|.|TRBD1
CASSQTGGEQYF
TGTGCCAGCAGTCAAACAGGGGGCGAGCAGTACTTC
>TRBJ2-1|TRBV20-1|.|TRBD2
CSARLSGTQFF
TGCAGTGCTAGACTTAGCGGGACACAGTTCTTC
>TRBJ2-3|TRBV29-1|few|.
CSVPSIASTDTQYF
TGCAGCGTTCCTTCAATAGCGAGCACAGATACGCAGTATTTT
>TRBJ1-1|TRBV20-1|.|.
CSAWDYRVTEAFF
TGCAGTGCCTGGGATTACAGGGTTACTGAAGCTTTCTTT
>TRBJ1-1|TRBV12-3/TRBV12-4|.|.
CASTFREIAFF
TGTGCCAGCACCTTTCGGGAGATAGCTTTCTTT
>TRBJ2-1|TRBV10-2|many|.
CASSERGGEQFF
TGCGCCAGCAGTGAGAGGGGCGGTGAGCAGTTCTTC
>TRBJ1-1|TRBV29-1|.|.
CSVELVRGSTEAFF
TGCAGCGTTGAATTGGTCAGGGGCAGTACTGAAGCTTTCTTT
>TRBJ2-3|TRBV7-9|.|TRBD1
CASRDSGTGYTDTQYF
TGTGCCAGCAGAGATTCCGGGACAGGGTACACAGATACGCAGTATTTT
>TRBJ2-7|TRBV20-1|few|TRBD2
CSARPGLAREQYF
TGCAGTGCTAGACCCGGACTAGCAAGGGAGCAGTACTTC
>TRBJ2-6|TRBV29-1|few|TRBD1
CSVVRGHGANVLTF
TGCAGCGTAGTGAGGGGGCACGGGGCCAACGTCCTGACTTTC
>TRBJ2-7|TRBV20-1|few|.
CSAREAVSYEQYF
TGCAGTGCTAGAGAGGCCGTATCCTACGAGCAGTACTTC
>TRBJ1-2|TRBV29-1|.|.
CSVLLLGGYTF
TGCAGCGTTCTACTTTTAGGGGGCTACACCTTC